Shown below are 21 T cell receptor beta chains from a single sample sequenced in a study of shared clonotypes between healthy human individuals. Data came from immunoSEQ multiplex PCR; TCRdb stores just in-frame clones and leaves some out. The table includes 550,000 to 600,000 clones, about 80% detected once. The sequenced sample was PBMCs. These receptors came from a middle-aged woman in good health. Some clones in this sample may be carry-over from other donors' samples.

For the CDR3, the DNA is TGCGCCAGCAGCTCGGCTGGGGTGGACACTGAAGCTTTCTTT. Translation gives CASSSAGVDTEAFF. The chain has TRBV5-1 and TRBJ1-1, with no clear D. Germline CDR1 SGHRS, CDR2 YFSETQ. V gave up 3 bases and J gave up 3 bases, with 12 bases separating them. There are 14 residues in the CDR3.

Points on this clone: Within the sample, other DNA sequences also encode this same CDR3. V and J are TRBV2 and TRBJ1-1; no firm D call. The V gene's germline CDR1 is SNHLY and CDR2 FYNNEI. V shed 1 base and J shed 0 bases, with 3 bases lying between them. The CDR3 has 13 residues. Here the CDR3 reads CASSEEVNTEAFF. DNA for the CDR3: TGTGCCAGCAGTGAAGAAGTGAACACTGAAGCTTTCTTT.

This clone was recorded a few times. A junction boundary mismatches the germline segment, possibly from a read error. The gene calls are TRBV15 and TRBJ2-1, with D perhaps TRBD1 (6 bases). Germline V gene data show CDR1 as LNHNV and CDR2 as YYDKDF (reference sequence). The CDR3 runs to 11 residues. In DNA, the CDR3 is TGTGCCACAAGCAAGGGGGATGAGCAGTTCTTC. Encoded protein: CATSKGDEQFF.

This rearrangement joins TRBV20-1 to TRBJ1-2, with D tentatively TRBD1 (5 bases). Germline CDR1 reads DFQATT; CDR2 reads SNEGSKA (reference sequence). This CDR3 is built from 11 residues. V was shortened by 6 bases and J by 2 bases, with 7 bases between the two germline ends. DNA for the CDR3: TGCAGTGCCAGGGTCAACTATGGCTACACCTTC. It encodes CSARVNYGYTF.

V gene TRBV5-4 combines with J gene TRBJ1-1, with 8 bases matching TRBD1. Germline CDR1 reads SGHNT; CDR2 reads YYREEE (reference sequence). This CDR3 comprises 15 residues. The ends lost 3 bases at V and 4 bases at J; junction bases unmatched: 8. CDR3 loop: CASSWPGQGSTEAFF. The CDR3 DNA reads TGTGCCAGCAGCTGGCCCGGACAGGGATCCACTGAAGCTTTCTTT. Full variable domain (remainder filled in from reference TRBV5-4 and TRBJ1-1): ETGVTQSPTHLIKTRGQQVTLRCSSQSGHNTVSWYQQALGQGPQFIFQYYREEENGRGNFPPRFSGLQFPNYSSELNVNALELDDSALYLCASSWPGQGSTEAFFGQGTRLTVV.

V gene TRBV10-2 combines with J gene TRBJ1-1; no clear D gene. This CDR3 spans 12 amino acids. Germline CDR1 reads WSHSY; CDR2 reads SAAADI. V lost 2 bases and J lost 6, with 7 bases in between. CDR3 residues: CASSESRAEAFF. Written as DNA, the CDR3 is TGCGCCAGCAGTGAGAGTCGGGCTGAAGCTTTCTTT.

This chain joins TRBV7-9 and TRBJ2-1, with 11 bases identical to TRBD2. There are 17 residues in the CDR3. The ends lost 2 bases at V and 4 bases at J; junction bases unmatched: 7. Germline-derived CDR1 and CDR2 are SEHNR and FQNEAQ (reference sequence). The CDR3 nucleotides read TGTGCCAGCAGCTTACGTACCGGGACTAGCGGATACAATGAGCAGTTCTTC. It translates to CASSLRTGTSGYNEQFF.

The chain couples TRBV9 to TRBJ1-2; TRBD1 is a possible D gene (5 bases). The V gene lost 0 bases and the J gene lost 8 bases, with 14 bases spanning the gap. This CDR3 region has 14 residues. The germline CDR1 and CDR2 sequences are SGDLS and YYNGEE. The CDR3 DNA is TGTGCCAGCAGCGTAGGGGGGAAAGGAGAAGGCTACACCTTC. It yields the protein CASSVGGKGEGYTF.

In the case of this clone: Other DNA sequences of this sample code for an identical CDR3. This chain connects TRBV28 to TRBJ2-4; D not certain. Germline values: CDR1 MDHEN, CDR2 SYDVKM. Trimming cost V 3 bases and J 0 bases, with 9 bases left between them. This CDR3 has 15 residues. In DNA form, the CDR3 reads TGTGCCAGCAGTTTCCCAGGATTAGCCAAAAACATTCAGTACTTC. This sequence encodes CASSFPGLAKNIQYF.

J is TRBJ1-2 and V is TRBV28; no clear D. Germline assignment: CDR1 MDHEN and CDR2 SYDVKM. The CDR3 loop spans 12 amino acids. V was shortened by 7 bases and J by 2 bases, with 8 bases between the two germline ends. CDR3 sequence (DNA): TGTGCCAGCAAGAGTGCCAACTATGGCTACACCTTC. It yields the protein CASKSANYGYTF.

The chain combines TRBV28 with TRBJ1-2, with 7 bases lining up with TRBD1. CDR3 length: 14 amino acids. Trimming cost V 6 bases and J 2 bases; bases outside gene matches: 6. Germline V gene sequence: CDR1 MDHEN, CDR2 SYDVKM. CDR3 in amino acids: CASSNGQDNYGYTF. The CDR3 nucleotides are TGTGCCAGCAGCAACGGACAGGACAACTATGGCTACACCTTC.

The CDR3 region has the DNA TGTGCCAGCTCACCGGCGGCACCGGTGAACACCGGGGAGCTGTTTTTT. Protein: CASSPAAPVNTGELFF. The chain has TRBV18 and TRBJ2-2; D is unclear. CDR3 length: 16 residues. Germline loops: CDR1 KGHSH, CDR2 LQKENI. V was shortened by 3 bases and J by 1 base, with 12 bases between the two germline ends.

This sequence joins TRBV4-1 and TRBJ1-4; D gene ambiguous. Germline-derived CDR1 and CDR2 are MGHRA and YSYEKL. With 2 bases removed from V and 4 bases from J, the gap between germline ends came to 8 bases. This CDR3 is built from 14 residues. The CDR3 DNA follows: TGCGCCAGCAGCCAAACAGAGCTTAATGAAAAACTGTTTTTT. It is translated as CASSQTELNEKLFF.

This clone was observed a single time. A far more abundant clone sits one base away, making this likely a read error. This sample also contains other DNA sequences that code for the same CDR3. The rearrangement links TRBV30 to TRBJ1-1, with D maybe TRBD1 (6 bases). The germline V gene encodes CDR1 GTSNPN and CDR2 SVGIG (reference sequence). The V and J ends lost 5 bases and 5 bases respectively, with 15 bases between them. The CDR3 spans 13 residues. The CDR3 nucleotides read TGTGCCTGGTCCAGGACAGCTGGGACTGAAGCTTTCTTT. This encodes CAWSRTAGTEAFF.

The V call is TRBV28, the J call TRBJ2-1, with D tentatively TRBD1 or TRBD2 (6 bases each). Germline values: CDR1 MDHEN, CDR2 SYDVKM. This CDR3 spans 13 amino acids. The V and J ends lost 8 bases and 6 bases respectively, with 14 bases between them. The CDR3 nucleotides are TGTGCCAGCCCGGGGGCCGGGCCCAATGAGCAGTTCTTC. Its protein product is CASPGAGPNEQFF.

The CDR3: CSVEDLIETQYF. The CDR3 DNA reads as TGCAGCGTTGAAGATCTGATAGAGACCCAGTACTTC. The chain carries TRBV29-1 and TRBJ2-5, with D hard to call. V was clipped by 0 bases and J by 4 bases, with 6 bases between them. The germline gives CDR1 SQVTM, CDR2 ANQGSEA. CDR3 length equals 12 residues. The full variable domain, its missing parts supplied by reference TRBV29-1 and TRBJ2-5, is SAVISQKPSRDICQRGTSLTIQCQVDSQVTMMFWYRQQPGQSLTLIATANQGSEATYESGFVIDKFPISRPNLTFSTLTVSNMSPEDSSIYLCSVEDLIETQYFGPGTRLLVL.

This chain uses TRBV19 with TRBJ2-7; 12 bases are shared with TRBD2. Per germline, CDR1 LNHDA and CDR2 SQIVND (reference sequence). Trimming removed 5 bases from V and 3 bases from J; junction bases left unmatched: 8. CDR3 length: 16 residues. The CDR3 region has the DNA TGTGCCAGTAGTCCCCAACTAGCGGGAGGTAACTACGAGCAGTACTTC. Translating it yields CASSPQLAGGNYEQYF.

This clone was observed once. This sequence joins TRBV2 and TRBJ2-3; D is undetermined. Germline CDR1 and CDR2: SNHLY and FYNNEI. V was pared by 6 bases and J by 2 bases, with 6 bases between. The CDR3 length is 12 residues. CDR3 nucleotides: TGTGCCAGCAGGCCTAACACAGATACGCAGTATTTT. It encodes CASRPNTDTQYF.

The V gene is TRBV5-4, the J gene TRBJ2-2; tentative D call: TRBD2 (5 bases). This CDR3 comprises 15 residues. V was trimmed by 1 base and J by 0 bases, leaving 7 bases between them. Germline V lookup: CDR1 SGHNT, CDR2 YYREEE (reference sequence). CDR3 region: CASSLSGANTGELFF. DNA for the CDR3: TGTGCCAGCAGCTTGAGCGGAGCGAACACCGGGGAGCTGTTTTTT.

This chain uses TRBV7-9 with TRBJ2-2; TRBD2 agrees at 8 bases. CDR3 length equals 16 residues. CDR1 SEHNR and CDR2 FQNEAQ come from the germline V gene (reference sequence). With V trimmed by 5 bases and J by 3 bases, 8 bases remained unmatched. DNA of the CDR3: TGTGCCAGCAGCCCACTGTGGCGGGGGGACACCGGGGAGCTGTTTTTT. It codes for CASSPLWRGDTGELFF.

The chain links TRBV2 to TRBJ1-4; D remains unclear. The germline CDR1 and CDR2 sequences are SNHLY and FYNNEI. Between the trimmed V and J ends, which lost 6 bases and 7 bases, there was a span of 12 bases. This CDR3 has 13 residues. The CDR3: CASSLDRGEKLFF. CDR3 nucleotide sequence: TGTGCCAGCAGCCTAGACCGTGGTGAAAAACTGTTTTTT.